This T cell receptor (beta chain) is from a study of a mutant IDH1 vaccine in newly diagnosed glioma. Whole-study results and caveats: Of all patients, 85% to 95% showed vaccine-induced immune responses.

As for time point: baseline, week 1 (first vaccination visit). As to treatment: pre-vaccination baseline after standard-of-care therapy. Germline-derived CDR1 and CDR2 are ENHRY and SYGVKD. CDR3 length: 16 amino acids. V was clipped by 0 bases and J by 2 bases, with 14 bases between them. Regarding this clone: Antigen specificity is unknown.

Generated by immunoSEQ multiplex PCR, the TCRdb table keeps only in-frame clones and is missing some. Of some 56,000 clones in the sample, about nine tenths were seen once. The source of this sequence is a man in his fifties or sixties with glioma. The V call is TRBV10-3, the J call TRBJ2-7, with D possibly being TRBD2 (6 bases). Sequencing used PBMCs, obtained from a glioma patient treated with radiotherapy, temozolomide or both. The CDR3: CAISESGLPGPYEQYF. The CDR3 DNA reads as TGTGCCATCAGTGAGTCGGGACTCCCGGGCCCCTACGAGCAGTACTTC.